The 18 T cell receptor beta chains below were found in one sample sequenced in a study of CD8+CD57+ T cells in acquired aplastic anemia. Sequencing involved patients with CD8+CD57+ cell expansion previously shown by flow cytometry. Genomic DNA, serving as template, underwent TCR beta VDJ and CDR3 profiling. TCRdb fed the reads into MiXCR, producing one record per CDR3 protein. The sample shows under 350,000 distinct CDR3 sequences, approximately 60% of them seen only once. Input material: sorted CD4+, CD8+, or CD8+CD57+ T cells (not recorded which) from PBMCs. These TCRs come from a human donor with aplastic anemia.

J is TRBJ2-7 and V is TRBV5-1; 13 bases map to TRBD2. Losses at the gene ends were 7 bases for V and 6 bases for J; bases not matched to a gene: 7. Per germline, CDR1 SGHRS and CDR2 YFSETQ. The CDR3 extends over 14 amino acids. In DNA, the CDR3 is TGCGCCAGCGGGATGACTAGCGGGAGGAGCGAGCAGTACTTC. Translating gives CASGMTSGRSEQYF.

This chain links TRBV5-1 with TRBJ1-2; D perhaps matches TRBD1 (6 bases). The CDR3 spans 15 residues. The V and J ends lost 0 bases and 8 bases respectively, with 17 bases between them. From germline, CDR1 is SGHRS and CDR2 YFSETQ. The CDR3 DNA reads TGCGCCAGCAGCTTGGATCCGAACAGGGAGAACGGCTACACCTTC. The encoded protein is CASSLDPNRENGYTF. Full variable domain (outside the CDR3, taken from reference TRBV5-1 and TRBJ1-2): KAGVTQTPRYLIKTRGQQVTLSCSPISGHRSVSWYQQTPGQGLQFLFEYFSETQRNKGNFPGRFSGRQFSNSRSEMNVSTLELGDSALYLCASSLDPNRENGYTFGSGTRLTVV.

The chain joins TRBV7-2 to TRBJ2-7; TRBD1 agrees at 7 bases. The V gene's germline CDR1 is SGHTA and CDR2 FQGNSA. The CDR3 runs to 14 residues. J was trimmed by 2 bases and V by 5 bases; bases with no gene match: 6. The CDR3 region is CASSEGQYPYEQYF. The CDR3 region has the DNA TGTGCCAGCAGCGAGGGACAGTACCCCTACGAGCAGTACTTC. The full variable domain, in which reference TRBV7-2 and TRBJ2-7 provide the parts outside the CDR3, is GAGVSQSPSNKVTEKGKDVELRCDPISGHTALYWYRQSLGQGLEFLIYFQGNSAPDKSGLPSDRFSAERTGGSVSTLTIQRTQQEDSAVYLCASSEGQYPYEQYFGPGTRLTVT.

The chain couples TRBV7-9 to TRBJ1-2; D call uncertain. Germline V gene lookup returns CDR1 SEHNR and CDR2 FQNEAQ (reference sequence). The length of the CDR3 is 12 residues. Between the trimmed V and J ends, which lost 6 bases and 7 bases, there was a span of 12 bases. DNA of the CDR3: TGTGCCAGCAGTCAATCGGCGGGTGGCTACACCTTC. Residues: CASSQSAGGYTF.

This clonotype was counted ten times or more. The rearrangement links TRBV5-1 to TRBJ2-7; 9 bases align to TRBD1. V gave up 1 base and J gave up 5 bases; unmatched junction bases: 4. Germline CDR1 is SGHRS and CDR2 is YFSETQ. CDR3 size: 14 residues. CDR3 sequence: CASSLRGQGNEQYF. The CDR3 DNA sequence: TGCGCCAGCAGCTTGAGGGGACAGGGAAACGAGCAGTACTTC.

The genes are TRBV20-1 and TRBJ1-1; D uncertain. Trimming removed 4 bases from V and 1 base from J, with 19 bases in between. Germline lookup yields CDR1 DFQATT and CDR2 SNEGSKA (reference sequence). The CDR3 consists of 16 residues. CDR3 DNA sequence: TGCAGTGCTACGAACCTTCGGGGATTCACGAACACTGAAGCTTTCTTT. It translates to CSATNLRGFTNTEAFF.

This clonotype turned up a few times. The junction departs from germline at one end; a sequencing error may be responsible. The chain uses TRBV7-6 and TRBJ2-7, with a tentative D call TRBD2 (5 bases). The CDR3 consists of 14 residues. Germline loops: CDR1 SGHVS, CDR2 FNYEAQ. Here the CDR3 DNA reads TGTGCTAGCAGCCTCGGGGTAGGGCTGGACGAGCAGTACTTC. Amino acid sequence: CASSLGVGLDEQYF.

This clonotype appeared once. This chain uses TRBV11-2 with TRBJ1-1, with D hard to call. CDR1 is SGHAT, CDR2 FQNNGV, per germline. The V end was cut by 1 base, the J end by 2 bases, with 8 bases between. The CDR3 contains 14 residues. The chain's CDR3 is CASSLVHGNTEAFF. The CDR3 DNA is TGTGCCAGCAGCTTAGTCCATGGAAACACTGAAGCTTTCTTT.

The genes are TRBV19 and TRBJ2-5, with 8 bases lining up with TRBD2. The CDR3 covers 13 residues. Germline V CDR1 and CDR2: LNHDA, SQIVND (reference sequence). With V trimmed by 6 bases and J by 4 bases, 4 bases remained unmatched. CDR3 region: CASRSGGVETQYF. The CDR3 bases are TGTGCCAGTAGGTCGGGAGGGGTAGAGACCCAGTACTTC.

The chain couples TRBV25-1 to TRBJ1-3, with TRBD1 identical over 7 bases. V shed 0 bases, J shed 3 bases, and the junction held 8 bases outside the gene matches. The CDR3 sequence is 17 residues long. From germline, CDR1 is MGHDK and CDR2 SYGVNS. This CDR3 reads CASSEYLLRDSGNTIYF. In DNA, the CDR3 is TGTGCCAGCAGTGAATATCTCCTCCGGGACAGTGGAAACACCATATATTTT.

J is TRBJ2-3 and V is TRBV10-3; TRBD2 is a possible D gene (6 bases). Germline CDR1 and CDR2: ENHRY and SYGVKD. The CDR3 covers 14 residues. V was pared by 4 bases and J by 3 bases, with 11 bases between. As DNA, the CDR3 is TGTGCCATCAGTGTGGGGAGCGGGACAGATACGCAGTATTTT. Translation: CAISVGSGTDTQYF.

This clonotype has ten or more counts. A read error is possible here, since a much larger clone lies one base away. The chain combines TRBV2 with TRBJ1-5, with D perhaps matching TRBD1 (5 bases). This CDR3 region has 13 residues. Germline V gene lookup returns CDR1 SNHLY and CDR2 FYNNEI. The CDR3 loop is CASSPQAIQPPHF. Written as DNA, the CDR3 is TGTGCCAGCAGTCCACAGGCGATCCAGCCCCCGCATTTT.

In its sample, this clonotype was seen a few times. The chain joins TRBV24-1 to TRBJ1-2, with D perhaps TRBD1 (6 bases). The CDR3 length is 12 residues. CDR1 and CDR2 (germline): KGHDR, SFDVKD. V lost 4 bases and J 5 bases, leaving 7 bases between the germline ends. The CDR3 here is CATSEQGYGYTF. CDR3 sequence (DNA): TGTGCCACCAGTGAACAGGGTTATGGCTACACCTTC.

This clonotype has ten or more counts. Being one base from a much bigger clone, this may be a read error. The V and J genes are TRBV10-1 and TRBJ2-5; perhaps TRBD2 as D (5 bases). V was pared by 2 bases and J by 7 bases, with 14 bases between. Germline CDR1 reads WNHNN; CDR2 reads SYGVQD (reference sequence). CDR3 length: 14 residues. DNA for the CDR3: TGCGCCAGCAGTGAGGCAGGACGTGAGGGGACCCAGTACTTC. Its protein is CASSEAGREGTQYF.

The rearrangement joins TRBV6-6 to TRBJ2-1; 8 positions match TRBD1. The CDR3 consists of 17 residues. V lost 0 bases to trimming and J lost 3 bases; unmatched junction nucleotides: 7. The germline CDR1 and CDR2 sequences are MNHNY and SVGAGI (reference sequence). The CDR3 region is CASSYSSWTGIYNEQFF. The DNA for the CDR3 is TGTGCCAGCAGTTACTCGTCGTGGACAGGGATCTACAATGAGCAGTTCTTC.

This clonotype was picked up many times. The CDR3 region has the DNA TGTGCCAGCAGGGAACGAGGGGCCACTGAAGCTTTCTTT. Its protein is CASRERGATEAFF. The chain couples TRBV12-3 or TRBV12-4 to TRBJ1-1, with a possible D match to TRBD1 (5 bases). CDR3 length: 13 amino acids. V was clipped by 6 bases and J by 4 bases, with 12 bases between them.

This clonotype was seen repeatedly, ten times or more. The chain combines TRBV5-8 with TRBJ2-1; 8 bases agree with TRBD1. The CDR3 length is 16 residues. The J segment lost 4 bases and the V segment lost 4 bases, leaving 10 bases of the junction unmatched. Per germline, CDR1 SGHTS and CDR2 YDEGEE. The CDR3: CASSHSTGARYNEQFF. The CDR3, as DNA: TGTGCCAGCAGCCACTCGACAGGGGCTAGGTACAATGAGCAGTTCTTC.

The chain combines TRBV20-1 with TRBJ2-7; D gene uncertain. Germline V CDR1 and CDR2: DFQATT, SNEGSKA (reference sequence). Trimming removed 1 base at V and 6 bases at J, with 19 bases between. The CDR3 covers 15 residues. CDR3 sequence: CSARAPSSGVGEQYF. CDR3 in DNA: TGCAGTGCTAGAGCCCCCTCGAGTGGGGTGGGCGAGCAGTACTTC.